This is a list of T cell receptor beta chains from one sample in a study of cytomegalovirus exposure and HLA in healthy donors. The method was immunoSEQ multiplex PCR; TCRdb's version includes in-frame clones alone and lacks a portion of them. The repertoire has 130,000 or so clones, roughly 86% of them found once; the top ten carry around 3.4%. Input material: PBMCs. The receptors stem from a man between 25 and 39 years old in good health and CMV-seronegative. The CDR3 runs from the conserved cysteine through the conserved F or W. The order of the fields is clone size, D gene, J gene, V gene, CDR3 protein, CDR3 DNA. The D gene is left open where the match is weak. Clone size is shown for a subset of rows, as once, few, many or a class of expanded clone.

once TRBD1 TRBJ2-7 TRBV7-6 CASSSIMGTDEQYF TGTGCCAGCAGCAGCATCATGGGGACAGACGAGCAGTACTTC
- - TRBJ1-4 TRBV10-3 CAISAGTSGNEKLFF TGTGCCATCAGTGCGGGTACATCGGGAAATGAAAAACTGTTTTTT
- - TRBJ2-7 TRBV5-1 CASSTGGGFGPEQYF TGCGCCAGCAGCACTGGAGGAGGGTTCGGTCCCGAGCAGTACTTC
once - TRBJ1-4 TRBV4-3 CASSQMGQLFF TGCGCCAGCAGCCAAATGGGGCAACTGTTTTTT
- - TRBJ1-2 TRBV19 CASRGGVGYGYTF TGTGCCAGTAGGGGCGGGGTCGGCTATGGCTACACCTTC
- - TRBJ1-2 TRBV29-1 CSVESPGIGGYTF TGCAGCGTTGAGTCCCCCGGGATAGGAGGCTACACCTTC
- TRBD2 TRBJ2-5 TRBV13 CASSPGLAGLETQYF TGTGCCAGCAGCCCGGGACTAGCGGGTCTAGAGACCCAGTACTTC
- - TRBJ2-7 TRBV7-2 CASSSLGGLSEQYF TGTGCCAGCAGCTCACTCGGGGGGCTTAGCGAGCAGTACTTC
- - TRBJ2-7 TRBV10-3 CAISAPGEADEQYF TGTGCCATCAGTGCCCCGGGGGAGGCGGACGAGCAGTACTTC
- - TRBJ1-1 TRBV4-3 CASSQDDRSTEAFF TGCGCCAGCAGCCAAGATGACAGGAGCACTGAAGCTTTCTTT
- TRBD2 TRBJ2-1 TRBV7-9 CASSLPGLAGGPDVNEQFF TGTGCCAGCAGCTTACCGGGACTAGCGGGGGGGCCCGATGTCAATGAGCAGTTCTTC
- TRBD2 TRBJ2-5 TRBV5-1 CASSLRSGGQETQYF TGCGCCAGCAGCTTGAGAAGCGGGGGCCAAGAGACCCAGTACTTC
- TRBD1 TRBJ1-1 TRBV7-9 CASSLTGAKNTEAFF TGTGCCAGCAGCTTAACAGGGGCGAAGAACACTGAAGCTTTCTTT
- TRBD1 TRBJ2-2 TRBV15 CATSRARGPTGELFF TGTGCCACCAGCAGAGCCAGGGGGCCAACCGGGGAGCTGTTTTTT
- TRBD2 TRBJ2-7 TRBV4-2 CASSPRLAGESPYEQYF TGTGCCAGCAGCCCCCGACTAGCGGGGGAATCGCCCTACGAGCAGTACTTC
- TRBD2 TRBJ2-3 TRBV6-4 CASSAGGGATDTQYF TGTGCCAGCAGTGCGGGCGGGGGGGCCACAGATACGCAGTATTTT
- - TRBJ2-3 TRBV4-3 CASSQDPVDTQYF TGCGCCAGCAGCCAAGATCCTGTAGATACGCAGTATTTT
- - TRBJ1-1 TRBV12-5 CASGLGPWAFF TGTGCTAGTGGTTTGGGGCCGTGGGCTTTCTTT
once TRBD2 TRBJ2-5 TRBV7-2 CASSQGLAGGKIGQETQYF TGTGCCAGCAGCCAGGGACTAGCGGGGGGTAAAATCGGCCAAGAGACCCAGTACTTC
- - TRBJ1-3 TRBV10-1 CASSEKSSGNTIYF TGCGCCAGCAGTGAGAAGAGCTCTGGAAACACCATATATTTT
- - TRBJ2-7 TRBV5-8 CASSRTGFEQYF TGTGCCAGCAGCCGCACAGGGTTCGAGCAGTACTTC
- - TRBJ1-2 TRBV5-4 CASSSVQANYGYTF TGTGCCAGCAGCTCGGTACAGGCAAACTATGGCTACACCTTC
- - TRBJ2-2 TRBV19 CASSIGGQTGELFF TGTGCCAGTAGTATAGGTGGACAGACCGGGGAGCTGTTTTTT
once - TRBJ1-6 TRBV11-2 CASRGGLNSPLHF TGTGCCAGCAGGGGGGGGTTAAATTCACCCCTCCACTTT
- - TRBJ2-3 TRBV29-1 CSVEDRMGAAENTQYF TGCAGCGTTGAAGATCGGATGGGGGCCGCCGAGAATACGCAGTATTTT
- TRBD2 TRBJ2-3 TRBV4-2 CASSVGLAGPDTQYF TGTGCCAGCAGCGTGGGACTAGCGGGGCCAGATACGCAGTATTTT
once TRBD1 TRBJ1-4 TRBV4-2 CASSQDPAGQENFNEKLFF TGTGCCAGCAGCCAAGATCCCGCGGGACAGGAGAATTTTAATGAAAAACTGTTTTTT
- TRBD2 TRBJ2-1 TRBV28 CASSLRGGTTEQFF TGTGCCAGCAGTTTGCGGGGGGGCACCACTGAGCAGTTCTTC
- TRBD1 TRBJ2-1 TRBV11-3 CASSLDQGGTGSYNEQFF TGTGCCAGCAGTTTAGACCAAGGAGGGACAGGCTCCTACAATGAGCAGTTCTTC
once TRBD2 TRBJ2-3 TRBV5-1 CASSLGGWDTDTQYF TGCGCCAGCAGCCTCGGGGGGTGGGACACAGATACGCAGTATTTT